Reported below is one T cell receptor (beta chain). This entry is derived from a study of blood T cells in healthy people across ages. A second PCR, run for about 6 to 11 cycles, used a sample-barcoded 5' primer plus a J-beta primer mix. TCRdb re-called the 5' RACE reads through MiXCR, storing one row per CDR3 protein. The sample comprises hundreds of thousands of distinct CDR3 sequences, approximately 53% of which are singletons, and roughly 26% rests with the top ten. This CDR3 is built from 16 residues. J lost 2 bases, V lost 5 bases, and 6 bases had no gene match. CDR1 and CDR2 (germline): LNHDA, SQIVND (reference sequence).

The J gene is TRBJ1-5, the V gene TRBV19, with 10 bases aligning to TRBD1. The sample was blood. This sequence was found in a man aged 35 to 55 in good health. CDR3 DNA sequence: TGTGCCAGTAGTTTGTGGACAGGGGGTGGCAATCAGCCCCAGCATTTT. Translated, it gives CASSLWTGGGNQPQHF.